A selection of T cell receptor beta chains follows, all from one sample in a study of cytomegalovirus exposure and HLA in healthy donors. Assay used: immunoSEQ multiplex PCR; TCRdb lists only in-frame clones, some missing. The sample contains about 120,000 clones, about 80% of which appear only once. The specimen sequenced was PBMCs. The source of these receptors is a man aged 25-45 years in good health and CMV-seropositive. CDR3s include the opening cysteine and the closing phenylalanine or tryptophan. The D gene is left open where the match is weak. Expanded clones are given a class, and other clones once, few, many or no size at all.

V gene	J gene	D gene	clone size	CDR3 protein	CDR3 DNA
TRBV28	TRBJ1-2	.	.	CASSPINYGYTF	TGTGCCAGCAGCCCCATTAACTATGGCTACACCTTC
TRBV15	TRBJ2-5	.	once	CATSRDGTGDGVETQYF	TGTGCCACCAGCAGGGACGGGACTGGCGACGGGGTTGAGACCCAGTACTTC
TRBV11-2	TRBJ2-3	.	.	CASSQLGGVLDTQYF	TGTGCCAGCAGCCAATTAGGAGGGGTTCTAGATACGCAGTATTTT
TRBV4-1	TRBJ1-2	TRBD1	.	CASSQETGLFGYTF	TGCGCCAGCAGCCAAGAGACAGGGCTCTTTGGCTACACCTTC
TRBV28	TRBJ2-5	.	.	CASSTQETQYF	TGTGCCAGCAGCACACAAGAGACCCAGTACTTC
TRBV29-1	TRBJ2-7	TRBD2	.	CSVEGTEKSGRYF	TGCAGCGTTGAAGGGACAGAGAAGAGCGGGAGGTACTTC
TRBV6-5	TRBJ1-4	TRBD1	.	CASGPGGWEKLFF	TGTGCCAGCGGACCAGGGGGCTGGGAAAAACTGTTTTTT
TRBV28	TRBJ2-1	.	once	CASRIYNEQFF	TGTGCCAGCAGAATATACAATGAGCAGTTCTTC
TRBV6-1	TRBJ1-5	TRBD1	.	CASSNRGGVDQPQHF	TGTGCCAGCAGTAACAGGGGGGGGGTCGATCAGCCCCAGCATTTT
TRBV28	TRBJ1-4	TRBD1	.	CASYIGQGGSEKLFF	TGTGCCAGCTATATCGGACAGGGTGGGAGCGAAAAACTGTTTTTT
TRBV19	TRBJ1-2	TRBD1	once	CASSMEQGYGYTF	TGTGCCAGTAGTATGGAACAGGGGTATGGCTACACCTTC
TRBV9	TRBJ1-2	.	.	CASSVENGGDGYTF	TGTGCCAGCAGCGTAGAGAACGGGGGAGACGGCTACACCTTC
TRBV5-5	TRBJ1-6	TRBD1	once	CASSRSGTGGPPGNPPLHF	TGTGCCAGCAGCCGATCCGGGACAGGGGGACCCCCAGGGAATCCACCCCTCCACTTT
TRBV23-1	TRBJ2-3	.	.	CASSQSERFRSTDTQYF	TGCGCCAGCAGTCAATCGGAGAGGTTTAGGAGCACAGATACGCAGTATTTT
TRBV15	TRBJ1-2	TRBD1	.	CATSPWDRGSYGYTF	TGTGCCACCAGCCCGTGGGACAGGGGGTCATATGGCTACACCTTC
TRBV7-9	TRBJ2-2	TRBD2	.	CASSFGLAGVSTGELFF	TGTGCCAGCAGCTTCGGGCTAGCGGGGGTGAGCACCGGGGAGCTGTTTTTT
TRBV11-2	TRBJ2-7	.	.	CASSLDLGGEQYF	TGTGCCAGCAGCTTAGATCTGGGAGGCGAGCAGTACTTC
TRBV30	TRBJ1-6	.	.	CAWSVQTSLSYNSPLHF	TGTGCCTGGAGTGTACAGACCAGCCTCTCCTATAATTCACCCCTCCACTTT
TRBV6-5	TRBJ1-4	.	.	CASSPLGRRNEKLFF	TGTGCCAGCAGTCCCCTGGGCAGAAGAAATGAAAAACTGTTTTTT
TRBV9	TRBJ2-2	.	.	CASSVEEGRGTGELFF	TGTGCCAGCAGCGTAGAGGAGGGAAGGGGCACCGGGGAGCTGTTTTTT
TRBV27	TRBJ2-3	.	few	CASSLRLASSTDTQYF	TGTGCCAGCAGCCTAAGGCTAGCTTCCAGTACAGATACGCAGTATTTT
TRBV5-1	TRBJ2-6	.	few	CASSTNQAQVSGANGLTF	TGCGCCAGCAGCACCAACCAAGCTCAGGTATCTGGGGCCAACGGCCTGACTTTC
TRBV28	TRBJ2-5	.	.	CASSLGGANQETQYF	TGTGCCAGCAGTTTAGGCGGGGCTAACCAAGAGACCCAGTACTTC
TRBV9	TRBJ1-2	TRBD1	.	CASSPRAGGDYGYTF	TGTGCCAGCAGCCCCCGGGCAGGGGGCGACTATGGCTACACCTTC
TRBV5-1	TRBJ1-6	.	.	CASSWRPSRDGDSPLHF	TGCGCCAGCAGCTGGCGTCCGTCCAGGGATGGGGATTCACCCCTCCACTTT
TRBV5-1	TRBJ1-2	TRBD1	.	CASSFGTGGGYTF	TGCGCCAGCAGCTTCGGGACAGGAGGAGGCTACACCTTC
TRBV5-5	TRBJ1-6	.	.	CASSSPDSFSYNSPLHF	TGTGCCAGCAGCTCTCCTGACAGCTTCTCCTATAATTCACCCCTCCACTTT
TRBV6-5	TRBJ2-7	.	.	CASSARAGTSEQYF	TGTGCCAGCAGTGCACGCGCCGGGACAAGCGAGCAGTACTTC
TRBV7-2	TRBJ1-6	.	.	CASALQALNSPLHF	TGTGCCAGCGCCCTGCAGGCCTTAAATTCACCCCTCCACTTT
TRBV19	TRBJ1-1	.	.	CASNPGRDTEAFF	TGTGCCAGCAACCCTGGGAGGGACACTGAAGCTTTCTTT
TRBV2	TRBJ1-1	.	.	CASSKNSGEAFF	TGTGCCAGCAGTAAGAACTCAGGGGAAGCTTTCTTT
TRBV19	TRBJ2-7	.	.	CASGFGGYEQYF	TGTGCCAGTGGCTTCGGAGGCTACGAGCAGTACTTC
TRBV2	TRBJ1-1	TRBD1	.	CASNADRATEAFF	TGTGCCAGCAATGCGGACAGGGCCACTGAAGCTTTCTTT
TRBV5-1	TRBJ2-2	.	.	CASSLNSAGGELFF	TGCGCCAGCAGCTTGAATAGCGCGGGCGGGGAGCTGTTTTTT
TRBV6-1	TRBJ1-6	.	.	CASSDIGHHSPLHF	TGTGCCAGCAGTGACATAGGACACCATTCACCCCTCCACTTT
TRBV4-1	TRBJ1-2	.	few	CASSQAEQNYGYTF	TGCGCCAGCAGCCAAGCCGAACAGAACTATGGCTACACCTTC
TRBV7-9	TRBJ2-1	TRBD2	.	CASSLGAGGRTYDEQFF	TGTGCCAGCAGCTTAGGAGCGGGGGGGCGGACCTACGATGAGCAGTTCTTC
TRBV15	TRBJ2-7	.	once	CATSRVSGSYEQYF	TGTGCCACCAGCAGAGTGTCCGGCTCCTACGAGCAGTACTTC
TRBV5-6	TRBJ2-5	TRBD1	.	CASSPSPDRGTETQYF	TGTGCCAGCAGCCCCTCCCCGGACAGGGGCACAGAGACCCAGTACTTC
TRBV2	TRBJ2-2	TRBD2	.	CASRAAGITNTGELFF	TGTGCCAGCAGGGCAGCGGGGATCACGAACACCGGGGAGCTGTTTTTT
TRBV5-6	TRBJ2-7	.	.	CASSLGTPNTRYEQYF	TGTGCCAGCAGCTTGGGGACTCCCAATACCCGCTACGAGCAGTACTTC
TRBV6-6	TRBJ1-1	.	.	CASSSSGGATEAFF	TGTGCCAGCAGTTCTAGTGGGGGGGCGACTGAAGCTTTCTTT
TRBV14	TRBJ1-2	TRBD1	.	CASSLPGTGHYGYTF	TGTGCCAGCAGCCTTCCCGGGACAGGGCACTATGGCTACACCTTC
TRBV7-3	TRBJ2-7	TRBD1	.	CASSSGTGLSYEQYF	TGTGCCAGCAGTTCCGGGACAGGGCTCTCCTACGAGCAGTACTTC
TRBV6-5	TRBJ1-1	.	.	CASRLRGDYRAFF	TGTGCCAGCAGACTACGGGGTGATTACAGAGCTTTCTTT
TRBV9	TRBJ2-5	.	.	CASSPSTVSGETQYF	TGTGCCAGCAGCCCTTCGACTGTCTCTGGAGAGACCCAGTACTTC
TRBV9	TRBJ1-1	TRBD1	.	CASSVLGDRGLAFF	TGTGCCAGCAGCGTACTCGGGGACAGGGGTTTGGCTTTCTTT
TRBV7-8	TRBJ1-6	.	.	CASRNRGSYNSPLHF	TGTGCCAGCAGGAACCGGGGCTCCTATAATTCACCCCTCCACTTT
TRBV9	TRBJ2-1	TRBD1	few	CASSAWPGTGYDQFF	TGTGCCAGCAGCGCGTGGCCTGGGACAGGGTATGACCAGTTCTTC
TRBV27	TRBJ2-1	TRBD1	.	CASSLIKTGDEQFF	TGTGCCAGCAGTCTCATAAAAACAGGGGATGAGCAGTTCTTC
TRBV18	TRBJ2-7	TRBD1	.	CASSLDRVYEQYF	TGTGCCAGCTCTCTCGACAGGGTGTACGAGCAGTACTTC
TRBV30	TRBJ1-1	TRBD1	once	CAWRDRGPEAFF	TGTGCCTGGAGGGACAGGGGGCCAGAAGCTTTCTTT
TRBV7-9	TRBJ2-7	TRBD1	.	CSSKSGQGYEQYF	TGTTCCAGCAAGAGTGGACAGGGCTACGAGCAGTACTTC
TRBV2	TRBJ1-2	.	.	CASSPPLKQGITF	TGTGCCAGCAGTCCTCCATTAAAACAGGGAATCACCTTC
TRBV6-5	TRBJ2-7	.	.	CASSYNVGYEQYF	TGTGCCAGCAGTTATAATGTCGGGTACGAGCAGTACTTC